This T cell receptor beta chain was captured in a study of early T cells in non-severe SARS-CoV-2 infection. Study overall: It was bulk RNA from unsorted whole blood that was sequenced, and the chains were unpaired. General study points: In VDJdb matching, anti-spike CD8 responses were favored while private and CD4 specificities went missing.

This clonotype was detected a few times. Its matching antigen is unknown. Attached unique molecular identifiers marked individual cDNA molecules. TCRdb ran MiXCR on the 5' RACE reads and lists one entry per CDR3 protein. The sample records tens of thousands of distinct CDR3 sequences, over 9% being singletons. This CDR3 has 15 amino acids. V shed 0 bases and J shed 2 bases, with 12 bases lying between them. Germline loops: CDR1 SGHDT, CDR2 YYEEEE. Material: whole blood. The receptor's source is an adult who was a healthcare worker with PCR-confirmed SARS-CoV-2 infection or an uninfected control (not recorded which). V and J are TRBV5-6 and TRBJ2-7, with unresolved D. The CDR3 here is CASSLEAYTTYEQYF. DNA of the CDR3: TGTGCCAGCAGCTTGGAGGCCTATACCACCTACGAGCAGTACTTC. Variable domain in full (rest from reference TRBV5-6 and TRBJ2-7): DAGVTQSPTHLIKTRGQQVTLRCSPKSGHDTVSWYQQALGQGPQFIFQYYEEEERQRGNFPDRFSGHQFPNYSSELNVNALLLGDSALYLCASSLEAYTTYEQYFGPGTRLTVT.